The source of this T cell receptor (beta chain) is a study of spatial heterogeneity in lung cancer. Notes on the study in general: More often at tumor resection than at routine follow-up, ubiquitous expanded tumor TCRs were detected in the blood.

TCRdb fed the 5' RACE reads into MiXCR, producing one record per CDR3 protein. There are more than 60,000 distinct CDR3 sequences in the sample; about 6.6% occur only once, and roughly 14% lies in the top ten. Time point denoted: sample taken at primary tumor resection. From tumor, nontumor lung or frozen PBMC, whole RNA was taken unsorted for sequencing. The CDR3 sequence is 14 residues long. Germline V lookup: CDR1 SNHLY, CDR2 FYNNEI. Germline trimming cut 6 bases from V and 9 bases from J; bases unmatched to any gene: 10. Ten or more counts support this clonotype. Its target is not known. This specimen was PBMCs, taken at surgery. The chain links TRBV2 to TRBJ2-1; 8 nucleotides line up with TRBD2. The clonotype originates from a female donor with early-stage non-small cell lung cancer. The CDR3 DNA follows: TGTGCCAGCAGGAAGGGAACCGGGGGGGGTGAGCAGTTCTTC. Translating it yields CASRKGTGGGEQFF.